This T cell receptor beta chain was sequenced for a study of vaccination and CD4 T cells after COVID-19. Trimming removed 5 bases from V and 1 base from J; junction bases left unmatched: 5. The CDR3 length is 16 residues. The treatment was: roughly 10-day PBMC culture with coronavirus spike peptide pools or control peptides (ViraFEST assay). Isolation of CD4+ T cells by negative selection took place after roughly nine days of culture. With the Oncomine TCR Beta short-read assay, DNA from cultured CD4+ T cells was sequenced. TCRdb fed the PCR reads into MiXCR, producing one record per CDR3 protein. The data contain some 17,000 distinct CDR3 sequences, roughly three fifths of them singletons. Concerning this clonotype itself: Its specificity is not known.

The sequence was collected from a human donor who had recovered from COVID-19. The gene calls are TRBV12-3 or TRBV12-4 and TRBJ2-4; 10 bases line up with TRBD2. Material: CD4+ T cells from blood, cultured in vitro, obtained after SARS-CoV-2 vaccination. The CDR3 DNA follows: TGTGCCAGCAGTCGTCTAGCGGGAGTTGCCAAAAACATTCAGTACTTC. Its translation: CASSRLAGVAKNIQYF.